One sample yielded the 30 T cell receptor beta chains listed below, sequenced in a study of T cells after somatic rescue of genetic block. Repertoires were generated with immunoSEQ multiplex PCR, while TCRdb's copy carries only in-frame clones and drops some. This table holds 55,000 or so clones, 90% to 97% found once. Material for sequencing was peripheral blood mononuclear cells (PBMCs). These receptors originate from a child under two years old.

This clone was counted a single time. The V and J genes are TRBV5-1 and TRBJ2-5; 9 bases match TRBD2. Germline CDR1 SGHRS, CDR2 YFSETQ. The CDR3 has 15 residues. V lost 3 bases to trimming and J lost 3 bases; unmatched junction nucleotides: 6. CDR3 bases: TGCGCCAGCAGCTACCTAGCGGGATCCAAAGAGACCCAGTACTTC. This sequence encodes CASSYLAGSKETQYF.

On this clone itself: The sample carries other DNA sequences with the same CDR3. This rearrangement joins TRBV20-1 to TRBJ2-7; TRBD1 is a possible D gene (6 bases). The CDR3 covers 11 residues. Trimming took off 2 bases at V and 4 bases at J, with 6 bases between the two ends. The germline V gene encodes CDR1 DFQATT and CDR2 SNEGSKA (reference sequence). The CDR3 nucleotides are TGCAGTGCTAGACAGGGGTACGAGCAGTACTTC. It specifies CSARQGYEQYF.

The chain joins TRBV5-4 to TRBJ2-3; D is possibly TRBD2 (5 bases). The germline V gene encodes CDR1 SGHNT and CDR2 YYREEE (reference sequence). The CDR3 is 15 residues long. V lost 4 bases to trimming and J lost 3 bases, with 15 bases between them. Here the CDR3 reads CASSASGAGTDTQYF. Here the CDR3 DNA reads TGTGCCAGCAGCGCGAGCGGAGCTGGGACAGATACGCAGTATTTT.

CDR3: CASSPDRGRVSYNSPLHF. The CDR3 DNA reads TGTGCCAGCAGTCCGGACAGGGGTAGGGTCTCCTATAATTCACCCCTCCACTTT. V is TRBV25-1 and J is TRBJ1-6; TRBD1 matches at 9 bases. CDR1 and CDR2 from the germline V gene are MGHDK and SYGVNS. The V gene end was trimmed by 5 bases and the J gene end by 0 bases; junction bases not matched to a gene: 8. This CDR3 spans 18 amino acids.

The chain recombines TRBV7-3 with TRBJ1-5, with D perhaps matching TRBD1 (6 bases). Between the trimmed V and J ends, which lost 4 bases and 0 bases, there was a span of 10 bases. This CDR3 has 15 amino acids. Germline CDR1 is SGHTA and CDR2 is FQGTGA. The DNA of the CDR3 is TGTGCCAGCAGCTCGGGACAATATAGCAATCAGCCCCAGCATTTT. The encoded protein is CASSSGQYSNQPQHF.

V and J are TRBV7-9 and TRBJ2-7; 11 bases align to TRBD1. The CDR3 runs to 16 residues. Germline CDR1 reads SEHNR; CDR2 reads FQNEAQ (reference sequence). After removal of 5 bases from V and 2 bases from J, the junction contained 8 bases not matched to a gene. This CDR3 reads CASSPPAGQGAYEQYF. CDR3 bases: TGTGCCAGCAGCCCACCGGCGGGACAGGGGGCCTACGAGCAGTACTTC.

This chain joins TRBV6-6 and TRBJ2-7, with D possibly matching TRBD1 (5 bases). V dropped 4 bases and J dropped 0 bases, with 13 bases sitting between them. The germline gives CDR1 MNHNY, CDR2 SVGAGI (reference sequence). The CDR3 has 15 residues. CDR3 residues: CASSWRQTYSYEQYF. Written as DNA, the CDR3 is TGTGCCAGCAGTTGGCGACAGACCTACTCCTACGAGCAGTACTTC.

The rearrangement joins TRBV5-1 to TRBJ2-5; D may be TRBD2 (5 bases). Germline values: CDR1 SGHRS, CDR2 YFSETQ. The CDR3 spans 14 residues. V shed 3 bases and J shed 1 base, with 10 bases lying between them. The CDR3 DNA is TGCGCCAGCAGCTCCCGGGGTCCCCAAGAGACCCAGTACTTC. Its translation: CASSSRGPQETQYF.

The CDR3 bases are TGTGCCAGCAGTCCCCAATTCGGGGACGATGGCTACACCTTC. It codes for CASSPQFGDDGYTF. The chain has TRBV27 and TRBJ1-2, with D possibly being TRBD1 (5 bases). The CDR3 length is 14 residues. Trimming stripped 5 bases from V and 6 bases from J, with 16 bases between. Germline-derived CDR1 and CDR2 are MNHEY and SMNVEV (reference sequence).

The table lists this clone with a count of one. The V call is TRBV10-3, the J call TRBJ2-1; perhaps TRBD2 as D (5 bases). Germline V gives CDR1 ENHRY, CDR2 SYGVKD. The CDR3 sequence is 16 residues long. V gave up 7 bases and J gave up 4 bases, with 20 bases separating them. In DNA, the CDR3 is TGTGCCATCAAATTAGAGGGCAGCGCCTTATACAATGAGCAGTTCTTC. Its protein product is CAIKLEGSALYNEQFF.

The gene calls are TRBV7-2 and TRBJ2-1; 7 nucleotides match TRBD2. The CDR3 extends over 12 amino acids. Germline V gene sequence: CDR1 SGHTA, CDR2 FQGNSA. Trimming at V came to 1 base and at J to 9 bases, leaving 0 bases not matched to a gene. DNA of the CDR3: TGTGCCAGCAGCTTAGGCGGGAGTGAGCAGTTCTTC. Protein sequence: CASSLGGSEQFF.

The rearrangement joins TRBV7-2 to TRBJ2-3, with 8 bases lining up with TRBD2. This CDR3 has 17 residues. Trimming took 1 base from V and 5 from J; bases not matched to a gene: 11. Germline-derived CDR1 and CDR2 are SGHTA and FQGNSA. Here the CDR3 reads CASSLGVIGRARDTQYF. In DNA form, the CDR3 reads TGTGCCAGCAGCTTAGGGGTTATCGGGAGGGCCAGAGATACGCAGTATTTT.

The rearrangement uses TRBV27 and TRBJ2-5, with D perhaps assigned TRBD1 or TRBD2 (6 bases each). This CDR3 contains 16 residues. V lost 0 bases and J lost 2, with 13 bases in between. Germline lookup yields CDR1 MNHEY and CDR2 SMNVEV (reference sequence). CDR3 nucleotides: TGTGCCAGCAGTTTATCTTGGGGGGCCCATCAAGAGACCCAGTACTTC. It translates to CASSLSWGAHQETQYF.

The CDR3, as DNA: TGTGCCAGCAGCCTCACTAGCGGGTGGTCAGATACGCAGTATTTT. It specifies CASSLTSGWSDTQYF. The chain is built from TRBV27 and TRBJ2-3, with 9 bases aligning to TRBD2. From germline, CDR1 is MNHEY and CDR2 SMNVEV (reference sequence). Trimming took 6 bases from V and 4 from J; bases not matched to a gene: 8. The CDR3 loop spans 15 amino acids.

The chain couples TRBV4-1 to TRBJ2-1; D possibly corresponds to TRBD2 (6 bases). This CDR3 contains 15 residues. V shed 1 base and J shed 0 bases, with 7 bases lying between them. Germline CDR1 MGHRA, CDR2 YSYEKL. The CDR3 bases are TGCGCCAGCAGCCAAGCCGGGAGCTCCTACAATGAGCAGTTCTTC. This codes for CASSQAGSSYNEQFF.

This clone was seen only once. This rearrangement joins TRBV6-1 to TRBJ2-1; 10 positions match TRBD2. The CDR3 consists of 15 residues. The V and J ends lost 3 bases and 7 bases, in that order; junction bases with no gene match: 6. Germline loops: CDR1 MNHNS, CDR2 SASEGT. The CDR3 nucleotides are TGTGCCAGCAGTGATGTGGCTAGCGGGAGAAATGAGCAGTTCTTC. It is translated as CASSDVASGRNEQFF.

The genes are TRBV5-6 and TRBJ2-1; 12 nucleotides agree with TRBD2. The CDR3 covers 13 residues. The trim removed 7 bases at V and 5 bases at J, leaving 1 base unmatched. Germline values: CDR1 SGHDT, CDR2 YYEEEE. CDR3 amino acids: CASRLAGDNEQFF. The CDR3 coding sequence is TGTGCCAGCCGACTAGCGGGAGACAATGAGCAGTTCTTC.

CDR3 nucleotides: TGTGCCAGCAGCCCCCGAGGGTGGGGAGCGACTAATGAAAAACTGTTTTTT. It specifies CASSPRGWGATNEKLFF. This rearrangement joins TRBV7-9 to TRBJ1-4; D remains unclear. V dropped 5 bases and J dropped 2 bases, with 18 bases sitting between them. CDR1 is SEHNR, CDR2 FQNEAQ, per germline (reference sequence). This CDR3 contains 17 residues.

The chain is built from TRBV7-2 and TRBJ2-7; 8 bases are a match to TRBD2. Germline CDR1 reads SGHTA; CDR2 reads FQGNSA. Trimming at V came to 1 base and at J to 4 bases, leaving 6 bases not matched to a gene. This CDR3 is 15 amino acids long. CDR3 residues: CASSLGMTSEYEQYF. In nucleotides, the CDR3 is TGTGCCAGCAGCTTAGGTATGACTAGCGAATACGAGCAGTACTTC.

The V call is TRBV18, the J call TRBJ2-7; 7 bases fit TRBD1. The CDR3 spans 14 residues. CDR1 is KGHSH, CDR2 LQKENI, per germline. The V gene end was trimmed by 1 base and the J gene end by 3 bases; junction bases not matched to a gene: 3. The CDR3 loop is CASSPQGADYEQYF. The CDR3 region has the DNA TGTGCCAGCTCACCACAGGGGGCAGACTACGAGCAGTACTTC. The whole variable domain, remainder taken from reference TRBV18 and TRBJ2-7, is NAGVMQNPRHLVRRRGQEARLRCSPMKGHSHVYWYRQLPEEGLKFMVYLQKENIIDESGMPKERFSAEFPKEGPSILRIQQVVRGDSAAYFCASSPQGADYEQYFGPGTRLTVT.

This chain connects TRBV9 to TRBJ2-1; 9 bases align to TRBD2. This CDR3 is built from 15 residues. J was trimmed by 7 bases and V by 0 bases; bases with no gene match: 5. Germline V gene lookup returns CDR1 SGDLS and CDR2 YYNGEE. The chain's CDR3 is CASSVGGTSGNEQFF. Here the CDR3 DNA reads TGTGCCAGCAGCGTAGGGGGCACTAGCGGGAATGAGCAGTTCTTC.

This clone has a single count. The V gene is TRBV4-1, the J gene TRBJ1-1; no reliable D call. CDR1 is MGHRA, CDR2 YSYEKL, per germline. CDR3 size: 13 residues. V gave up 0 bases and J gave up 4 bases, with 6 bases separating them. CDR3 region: CASSQDAGTEAFF. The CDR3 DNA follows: TGCGCCAGCAGCCAAGATGCTGGCACTGAAGCTTTCTTT.

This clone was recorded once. The CDR3 sequence: CASSGRQGALTEAFF. CDR3 coding DNA: TGTGCCAGCAGTGGACGACAGGGGGCTCTCACTGAAGCTTTCTTT. The chain is built from TRBV27 and TRBJ1-1, with TRBD1 matching over 10 bases. The V gene's germline CDR1 is MNHEY and CDR2 SMNVEV (reference sequence). V shed 5 bases, J shed 4 bases, and the junction held 7 bases outside the gene matches. The CDR3 is made up of 15 amino acids.

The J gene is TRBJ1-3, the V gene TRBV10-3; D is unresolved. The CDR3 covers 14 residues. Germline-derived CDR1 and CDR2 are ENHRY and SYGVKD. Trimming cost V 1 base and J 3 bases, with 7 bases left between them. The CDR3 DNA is TGTGCCATCAGTGAGTGGGCAGATGGAAACACCATATATTTT. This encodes CAISEWADGNTIYF.

CDR3 coding DNA: TGTGCCAGCAGTCCAACAGGGTTTTCAAGCAATCAGCCCCAGCATTTT. Translated, it gives CASSPTGFSSNQPQHF. The V call is TRBV27, the J call TRBJ1-5; D perhaps matches TRBD1 (6 bases). Trimming shortened V by 5 bases and J by 1 base, and 15 bases separated the two germline ends. This CDR3 is 16 amino acids long. Germline V gene data show CDR1 as MNHEY and CDR2 as SMNVEV (reference sequence).

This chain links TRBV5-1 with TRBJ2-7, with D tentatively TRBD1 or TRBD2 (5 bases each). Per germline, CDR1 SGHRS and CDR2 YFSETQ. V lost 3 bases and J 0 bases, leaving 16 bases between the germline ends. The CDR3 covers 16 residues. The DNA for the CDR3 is TGCGCCAGCAGCTGGGGGACGGCAGTCCTCTCCTACGAGCAGTACTTC. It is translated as CASSWGTAVLSYEQYF.

CDR3 region: CASSSPPGYGYTF. The DNA for the CDR3 is TGTGCCAGCAGTTCCCCCCCGGGTTATGGCTACACCTTC. V and J are TRBV6-1 and TRBJ1-2; no clear D gene. Looked up from germline, CDR1 is MNHNS and CDR2 is SASEGT. This CDR3 contains 13 residues. Trimming stripped 5 bases from V and 5 bases from J, with 12 bases between.

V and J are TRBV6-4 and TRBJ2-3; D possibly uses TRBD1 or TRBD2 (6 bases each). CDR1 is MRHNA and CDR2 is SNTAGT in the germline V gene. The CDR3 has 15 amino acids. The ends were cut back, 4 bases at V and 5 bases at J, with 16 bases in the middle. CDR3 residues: CASSGGGGCGDTQYF. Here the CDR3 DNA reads TGTGCCAGCAGTGGAGGGGGAGGTTGTGGAGATACGCAGTATTTT.

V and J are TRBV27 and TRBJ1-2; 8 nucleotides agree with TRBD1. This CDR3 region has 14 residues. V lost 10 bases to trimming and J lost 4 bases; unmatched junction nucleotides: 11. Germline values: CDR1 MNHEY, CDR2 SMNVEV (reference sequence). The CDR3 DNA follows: TGTGCCACTTCCGGGACAGGTCCCCTCTATGGCTACACCTTC. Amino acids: CATSGTGPLYGYTF.

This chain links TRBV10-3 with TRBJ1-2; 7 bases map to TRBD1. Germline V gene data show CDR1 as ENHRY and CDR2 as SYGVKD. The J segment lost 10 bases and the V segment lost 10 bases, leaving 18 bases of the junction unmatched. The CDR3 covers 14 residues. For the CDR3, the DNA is TGTGCCAGCACCCCTAACCCTCGAGGGGGCCTCTACACCTTC. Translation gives CASTPNPRGGLYTF.